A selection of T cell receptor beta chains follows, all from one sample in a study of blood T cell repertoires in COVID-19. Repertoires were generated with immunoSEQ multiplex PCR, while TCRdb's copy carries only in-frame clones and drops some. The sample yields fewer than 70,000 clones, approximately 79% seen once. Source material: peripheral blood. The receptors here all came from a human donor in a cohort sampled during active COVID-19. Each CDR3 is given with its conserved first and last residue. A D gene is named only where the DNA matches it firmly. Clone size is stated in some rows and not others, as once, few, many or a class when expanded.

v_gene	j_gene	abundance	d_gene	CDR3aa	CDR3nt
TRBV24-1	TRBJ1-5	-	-	CATSDGSNQPQHF	TGTGCCACCAGTGACGGGAGCAATCAGCCCCAGCATTTT
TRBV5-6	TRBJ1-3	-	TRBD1	CASSLGDRGLSAGNTIYF	TGTGCCAGCAGCTTGGGGGACAGGGGGCTGTCGGCTGGAAACACCATATATTTT
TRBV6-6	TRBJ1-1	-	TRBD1	CASSYYQGARAEAFF	TGTGCCAGCAGTTACTATCAGGGGGCGAGAGCTGAAGCTTTCTTT
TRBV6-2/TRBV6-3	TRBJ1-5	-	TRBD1	CASSGTGQGFHQPQHF	TGTGCCAGCAGTGGCACGGGACAGGGGTTTCATCAGCCCCAGCATTTT
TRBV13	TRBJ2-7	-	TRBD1	CASKSPGQGFHEQYF	TGTGCCAGCAAATCGCCGGGACAGGGGTTCCACGAGCAGTACTTC
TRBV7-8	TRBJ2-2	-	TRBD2	CASSLREGNTGELFF	TGTGCCAGCAGCTTGCGGGAGGGCAACACCGGGGAGCTGTTTTTT
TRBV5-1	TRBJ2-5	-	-	CASSLGPRDLETQYF	TGCGCCAGCAGCTTGGGCCCCAGGGATCTGGAGACCCAGTACTTC
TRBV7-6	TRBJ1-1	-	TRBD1	CASSLTLGGWFTEAFF	TGTGCCAGCAGCCTGACCCTAGGGGGCTGGTTCACTGAAGCTTTCTTT
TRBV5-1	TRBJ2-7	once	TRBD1	CASSRRTGEAYEQYF	TGCGCCAGCAGCAGGCGGACAGGGGAGGCCTACGAGCAGTACTTC
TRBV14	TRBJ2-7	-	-	CASSPTGNEQYF	TGTGCCAGCAGCCCGACAGGTAACGAGCAGTACTTC
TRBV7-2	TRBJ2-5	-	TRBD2	CASSLGSGGRETQYF	TGTGCCAGCAGCTTAGGTAGCGGGGGGAGAGAGACCCAGTACTTC
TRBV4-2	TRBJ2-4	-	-	CASSPNWSGNKNIQYF	TGTGCCAGCAGCCCAAATTGGTCGGGGAACAAAAACATTCAGTACTTC
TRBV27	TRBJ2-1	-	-	CASSSPASSSYNEQFF	TGTGCCAGCAGTTCGCCCGCTAGCAGCTCCTACAATGAGCAGTTCTTC
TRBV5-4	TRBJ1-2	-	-	CASSLEGTGYGYTF	TGTGCCAGCAGCTTGGAGGGTACAGGCTATGGCTACACCTTC
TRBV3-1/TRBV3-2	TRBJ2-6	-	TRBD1	CASSPWGTGLSGANVLTF	TGTGCCAGCAGCCCATGGGGGACAGGGCTGTCGGGGGCCAACGTCCTGACTTTC
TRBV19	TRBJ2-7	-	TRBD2	CASSISGLASGQYF	TGTGCCAGTAGTATATCTGGACTAGCCTCCGGGCAGTACTTC
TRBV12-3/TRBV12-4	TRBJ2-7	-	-	CASSFTYEQYF	TGTGCCAGCAGTTTCACCTACGAGCAGTACTTC
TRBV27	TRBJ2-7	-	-	CASSLGFSGVSEQYF	TGTGCCAGCAGTTTAGGCTTCTCAGGGGTAAGCGAGCAGTACTTC
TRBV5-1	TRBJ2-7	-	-	CASSWDGQGHDGEQYF	TGCGCCAGCAGCTGGGACGGGCAGGGACATGATGGCGAGCAGTACTTC
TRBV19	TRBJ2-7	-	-	CASSIGQGYEQYF	TGTGCCAGTAGTATCGGTCAGGGTTACGAGCAGTACTTC
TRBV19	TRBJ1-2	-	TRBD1	CASSMGTGSYGYTF	TGTGCCAGTAGTATGGGGACAGGGTCCTATGGCTACACCTTC
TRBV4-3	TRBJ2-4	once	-	CASSPLHNAPHIQYF	TGCGCCAGCAGCCCATTACACAACGCCCCGCACATTCAGTACTTC
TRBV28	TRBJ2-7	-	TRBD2	CASSLRLAESYEQYF	TGTGCCAGCAGTTTAAGGCTAGCGGAAAGCTACGAGCAGTACTTC
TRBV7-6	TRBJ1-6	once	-	CASSLSQTGIYNSPLHF	TGTGCCAGCAGCTTATCGCAGACAGGAATTTATAATTCACCCCTCCACTTT
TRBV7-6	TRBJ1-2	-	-	CASSFQEGYGYTF	TGTGCCAGCAGCTTTCAGGAGGGGTATGGCTACACCTTC
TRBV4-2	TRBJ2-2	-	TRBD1	CASSPGQGSTGELFF	TGTGCCAGCAGCCCGGGACAGGGGAGCACCGGGGAGCTGTTTTTT
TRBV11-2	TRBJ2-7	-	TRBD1	CASRTWTAGGYEQYF	TGTGCCAGCCGCACCTGGACGGCAGGGGGTTACGAGCAGTACTTC
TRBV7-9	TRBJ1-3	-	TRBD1	CASSLAAGQGAHTIYF	TGTGCCAGCAGCTTAGCGGCCGGACAGGGGGCGCACACCATATATTTT
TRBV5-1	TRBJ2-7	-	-	CASSSEDRVSAYEQYF	TGCGCCAGCAGCTCGGAAGACAGAGTAAGCGCCTACGAGCAGTACTTC
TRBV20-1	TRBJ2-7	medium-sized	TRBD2	CSASPSGGSYEQYF	TGCAGTGCTAGTCCTAGCGGGGGCTCCTACGAGCAGTACTTC
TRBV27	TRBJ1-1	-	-	CASSLAGQNTEAFF	TGTGCCAGCAGTTTAGCAGGACAGAACACTGAAGCTTTCTTT
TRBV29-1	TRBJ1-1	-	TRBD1	CSGSGRGTGGKNTEAFF	TGCAGCGGATCCGGTCGTGGGACAGGGGGCAAGAACACTGAAGCTTTCTTT
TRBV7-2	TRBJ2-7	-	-	CASSFGNEQYF	TGTGCCAGCAGCTTCGGTAACGAGCAGTACTTC
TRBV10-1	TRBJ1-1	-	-	CASSESFQNTEAFF	TGCGCCAGCAGTGAGTCGTTCCAGAACACTGAAGCTTTCTTT
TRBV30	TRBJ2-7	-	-	CAWSSAGSPYEQYF	TGTGCCTGGAGTTCGGCCGGGTCCCCCTACGAGCAGTACTTC
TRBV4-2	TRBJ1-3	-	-	CASSQDRAGSGNTIYF	TGTGCCAGCAGCCAAGACAGGGCAGGCTCTGGAAACACCATATATTTT
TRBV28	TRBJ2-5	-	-	CASSFRAVAETQYF	TGTGCCAGCAGTTTCAGAGCGGTGGCGGAGACCCAGTACTTC
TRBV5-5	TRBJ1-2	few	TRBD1	CASSPRQGASYGYTF	TGTGCCAGCAGCCCAAGACAGGGGGCTTCCTATGGCTACACCTTC
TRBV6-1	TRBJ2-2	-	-	CASSEAAGNTGELFF	TGTGCCAGCAGTGAAGCGGCGGGGAACACCGGGGAGCTGTTTTTT
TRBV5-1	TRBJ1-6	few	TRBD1	CASSLAPGTGNSSPLHF	TGCGCCAGCAGCTTGGCCCCGGGGACAGGGAATAGTTCACCCCTCCACTTT
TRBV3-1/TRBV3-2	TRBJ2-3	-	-	CASSQDQDRSTDTQYF	TGTGCCAGCAGCCAAGATCAGGACAGAAGCACAGATACGCAGTATTTT
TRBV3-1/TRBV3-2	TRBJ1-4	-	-	CASSQRKVELSNEKLFF	TGTGCCAGCAGCCAACGAAAGGTGGAGCTCTCTAATGAAAAACTGTTTTTT